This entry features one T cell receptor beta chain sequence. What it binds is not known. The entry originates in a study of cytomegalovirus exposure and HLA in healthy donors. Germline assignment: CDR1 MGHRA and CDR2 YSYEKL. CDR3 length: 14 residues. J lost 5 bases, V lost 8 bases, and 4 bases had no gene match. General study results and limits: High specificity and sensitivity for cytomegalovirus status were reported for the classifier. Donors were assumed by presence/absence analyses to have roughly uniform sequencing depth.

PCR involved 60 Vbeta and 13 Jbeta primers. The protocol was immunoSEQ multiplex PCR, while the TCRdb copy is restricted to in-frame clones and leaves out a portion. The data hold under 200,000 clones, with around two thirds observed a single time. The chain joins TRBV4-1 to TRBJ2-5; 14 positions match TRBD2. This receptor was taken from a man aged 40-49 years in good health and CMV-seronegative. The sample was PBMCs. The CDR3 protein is CASGGLAGVETQYF. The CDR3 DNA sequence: TGCGCCAGCGGGGGACTAGCGGGAGTGGAGACCCAGTACTTC.